This entry is about one TCR beta chain. Its antigen is still unknown. Genomic DNA from each subset was divided evenly over several immunoSEQ plates. Under the authors' procedure: ImmunoSEQ output held junction-only sequences without quality scores, so filtering differed. Data came from immunoSEQ multiplex PCR; TCRdb stores just in-frame clones and leaves some out. V, J and clone size are taken as reported in that table, and D and trimming were inferred from the DNA itself. The table has approximately 600,000 clones, 90% to 95% seen once; the top ten hold over 0.1%. As defined, naive CD8 cells were CD45RO-negative and positively selected for CCR7, with terminally differentiated effector memory CD45RA+ cells excluded. With 4 bases clipped from V and 2 bases from J, the junction kept 5 bases outside the gene matches. Germline V gene data show CDR1 as MNHEY and CDR2 as SMNVEV (reference sequence). This CDR3 region has 15 residues.

The record originates from a study of shared clonotypes between healthy human individuals. About the study: Samples came from a couple of female and three male donors aged 18 to 49. Study-level findings and limits: Clonotype sharing across a few donors was observed for 4.5% to 6.5% of naive CD4 clonotypes.

This TCR was recovered from a woman aged 25 to 39 in good health. Sample: naive CD8+ T cells sorted from blood. The V gene is TRBV27, the J gene TRBJ2-7, with 10 bases matching TRBD1. CDR3 sequence (DNA): TGTGCCAGCAGTTCGGTCGGGACAGGGGCCTACGAGCAGTACTTC. As protein: CASSSVGTGAYEQYF.